Listed here are 13 T cell receptor beta chains from one sample, sequenced in a study of identical twins. TCRdb recomputed calls from the 5' RACE reads with MiXCR, one row per CDR3 protein. The sample records around 240,000 distinct CDR3 sequences, 5.5% to 7% being singletons. This same sample was also part of a study on yellow fever vaccine responses in identical twins.

Material for sequencing was memory (CD45RO+) T cells sorted from blood. The source of these receptors is a young woman in good health.

This clonotype was seen ten or more times. The CDR3 coding sequence is TGTGCCATCAGTGAACCGGGAGGCACTGAAGCTTTCTTT. Translating it yields CAISEPGGTEAFF. V usage is TRBV10-3 and J usage is TRBJ1-1; no clear D gene. V shed 3 bases and J shed 4 bases, with 9 bases lying between them. The CDR3 is 13 amino acids. Germline V CDR1 and CDR2: ENHRY, SYGVKD.

This clonotype was seen repeatedly, ten times or more. J is TRBJ2-5 and V is TRBV20-1, with 8 bases identical to TRBD2. Germline CDR1 reads DFQATT; CDR2 reads SNEGSKA (reference sequence). The CDR3 runs to 17 residues. J lost 0 bases, V lost 3 bases, and 12 bases had no gene match. The CDR3 DNA sequence: TGCAGTGCTAGCCCGGGAGGGAGCCGGACGGACCAAGAGACCCAGTACTTC. Protein sequence: CSASPGGSRTDQETQYF.

This clonotype has a handful of counts. This sequence joins TRBV3-1 and TRBJ1-2; TRBD1 might be the D (5 bases). Germline lookup yields CDR1 LGHDT and CDR2 YNNKEL (reference sequence). Deletions cut 11 bases from V and 2 bases from J, with 9 bases between. The CDR3 is 11 amino acids. CDR3 in amino acids: CAAQGNYGYTF. CDR3 DNA sequence: TGTGCCGCGCAGGGAAACTATGGCTACACCTTC.

At least ten counts were recorded for this clonotype. J is TRBJ2-4 and V is TRBV15, with 8 bases aligning to TRBD1. Looked up from germline, CDR1 is LNHNV and CDR2 is YYDKDF (reference sequence). The CDR3 length is 13 residues. V was clipped by 7 bases and J by 10 bases; unmatched bases: 9. CDR3 amino acids: CATTTGTGSIQYF. CDR3 DNA: TGTGCCACCACCACCGGGACAGGAAGTATTCAGTACTTC. Supplemented by reference TRBV15 and TRBJ2-4, the full variable domain reads DAMVIQNPRYQVTQFGKPVTLSCSQTLNHNVMYWYQQKSSQAPKLLFHYYDKDFNNEADTPDNFQSRRPNTSFCFLDIRSPGLGDTAMYLCATTTGTGSIQYFGAGTRLSVL.

This clonotype was recorded many times. The rearrangement links TRBV7-9 to TRBJ2-7; D gene uncertain. The CDR3 is made up of 16 amino acids. The ends were cut back, 1 base at V and 3 bases at J, with 16 bases in the middle. Germline values: CDR1 SEHNR, CDR2 FQNEAQ (reference sequence). The CDR3 coding sequence is TGTGCCAGCAGCTTAGTAGGTGGCTTGGAACGCTACGAGCAGTACTTC. Translating it yields CASSLVGGLERYEQYF. The full variable domain, rest sourced from reference TRBV7-9 and TRBJ2-7, is DTGVSQNPRHKITKRGQNVTFRCDPISEHNRLYWYRQTLGQGPEFLTYFQNEAQLEKSRLLSDRFSAERPKGSFSTLEIQRTEQGDSAMYLCASSLVGGLERYEQYFGPGTRLTVT.

Many counts were recorded for this clonotype. The chain is built from TRBV15 and TRBJ1-1, with a possible D match to TRBD1 (5 bases). The CDR3 consists of 15 residues. Trimming removed 8 bases at V and 1 base at J, with 17 bases between. Per germline, CDR1 LNHNV and CDR2 YYDKDF (reference sequence). In DNA form, the CDR3 reads TGTGCCACCGCCCCGTGGGCCAGGGCGAACACTGAAGCTTTCTTT. Translated: CATAPWARANTEAFF.

V and J are TRBV10-2 and TRBJ2-4, with D unresolved. The CDR3 is 13 amino acids. The V end lost 7 bases, the J end lost 5 bases, and 12 bases lay between the germline ends. In germline, CDR1 is WSHSY, CDR2 SAAADI. This CDR3 is CASMSGLQNIQYF. DNA for the CDR3: TGCGCCAGCATGTCCGGGTTGCAAAACATTCAGTACTTC.

The chain links TRBV7-2 to TRBJ2-7; D is perhaps TRBD2 (6 bases). V was cut by 2 bases and J by 1 base, with 12 bases left in between. The CDR3 is made up of 15 amino acids. Germline V gives CDR1 SGHTA, CDR2 FQGNSA. The CDR3 reads CASSLQLAYSYEQYF. The CDR3 bases are TGTGCCAGCAGCTTACAACTAGCCTATTCCTACGAGCAGTACTTC.

This clonotype showed up many times. The gene calls are TRBV5-1 and TRBJ1-1; D is possibly TRBD1 (6 bases). Trimming pared 4 bases from V and 1 base from J, leaving 11 bases between. The germline CDR1 and CDR2 sequences are SGHRS and YFSETQ. This CDR3 region has 14 residues. CDR3 amino acids: CASSAGQPNTEAFF. CDR3 nucleotides: TGCGCCAGCAGCGCTGGACAGCCGAACACTGAAGCTTTCTTT.

This chain joins TRBV23-1 and TRBJ1-1; D possibly corresponds to TRBD1 (5 bases). TRBV23-1 is reported as an ORF; its role is uncertain. This CDR3 contains 13 residues. The CDR3 loop reads CEGRGGRNTEAFF. The CDR3 coding sequence is TGCGAGGGAAGGGGAGGGCGGAACACTGAAGCTTTCTTT.

This clonotype showed up just a few times. The chain recombines TRBV6-5 with TRBJ2-2, with 8 bases identical to TRBD1. V was pared by 1 base and J by 4 bases, with 8 bases of the junction left unmatched. Looked up from germline, CDR1 is MNHEY and CDR2 is SVGAGI. The CDR3 is 17 amino acids. The CDR3 spells CASSYWTGPGGTGELFF. The CDR3 nucleotides read TGTGCCAGCAGTTACTGGACAGGGCCTGGGGGCACCGGGGAGCTGTTTTTT.

Comments on this clonotype: This clone may be a read error of a much larger clone one base away. This chain connects TRBV6-1 to TRBJ2-3, with 8 bases matching TRBD2. J was trimmed by 1 base and V by 10 bases; bases with no gene match: 13. The CDR3 covers 16 residues. CDR1 and CDR2 (germline): MNHNS, SASEGT. Here the CDR3 DNA reads TGTGCCAACACGGGGGGGAGGGGTTTTGGCACAGATACGCAGTATTTT. It codes for CANTGGRGFGTDTQYF.

This clonotype was detected only a few times. The chain employs TRBV6-5 and TRBJ1-1; a weak D match, TRBD1 (6 bases). Germline V gene data show CDR1 as MNHEY and CDR2 as SVGAGI. The CDR3 runs 15 residues. Trimming stripped 0 bases from V and 5 bases from J, with 13 bases between. As DNA, the CDR3 is TGTGCCAGCAGTTACTCCGGGGGGCATGGGACTGAAGCTTTCTTT. This codes for CASSYSGGHGTEAFF.